Listed below are T cell receptor beta chains from one sample, sequenced in a study of neurological immune-mediated disorders. TCRdb re-analysed the 5' RACE reads in MiXCR, keeping a single row per CDR3 protein. The sample has tens of thousands of distinct CDR3 sequences, about 3.3% seen once; the top ten hold around 8%. Sequencing was performed on PBMCs. All receptors come from an older woman with multiple sclerosis. Both conserved end residues are part of each CDR3. The order of the fields is D gene, J gene, V gene, clone size, CDR3 DNA, CDR3 protein. D genes are given only for firm matches. Some rows mark clone size as missing; the rest say once, few, many or name a class of expanded clone.

D: -; J: TRBJ1-2; V: TRBV18; size: -; DNA: TGTGCCAGCTCACCAGGAGGGAACTATGGCTACACCTTC; CDR3: CASSPGGNYGYTF
D: -; J: TRBJ1-5; V: TRBV12-3/TRBV12-4; size: many; DNA: TGTGCCAGCAGTTTGTATAGCAATCAGCCCCAGCATTTT; CDR3: CASSLYSNQPQHF
D: -; J: TRBJ2-5; V: TRBV20-1; size: many; DNA: TGCAGTGCTAGAGAATGGGTAGGGGCAACCCAAGAGACCCAGTACTTC; CDR3: CSAREWVGATQETQYF
D: TRBD1; J: TRBJ1-5; V: TRBV6-5; size: many; DNA: TGTGCCAGCAGCGGGACAGGGATCGGAAATCAGCCCCAGCATTTT; CDR3: CASSGTGIGNQPQHF
D: -; J: TRBJ2-3; V: TRBV5-1; size: many; DNA: TGCGCCAGCAGCTTGGTTCCCCCATCCTCTAGCACAGATACGCAGTATTTT; CDR3: CASSLVPPSSSTDTQYF
D: -; J: TRBJ1-5; V: TRBV30; size: many; DNA: TGTGCCTGGAGACAGGGCGGTAGTCAGCCCCAGCATTTT; CDR3: CAWRQGGSQPQHF
D: -; J: TRBJ1-4; V: TRBV14; size: many; DNA: TGTGCCAGCAGCCCACACCCTTTTAATGAAAAACTGTTTTTT; CDR3: CASSPHPFNEKLFF
D: -; J: TRBJ1-5; V: TRBV3-1; size: many; DNA: TGTGCCAGCAGCCCCCGAGACCGTTTCGAGCCCCAGCATTTT; CDR3: CASSPRDRFEPQHF
D: TRBD1; J: TRBJ2-7; V: TRBV28; size: many; DNA: TGTGCCAGTACGGACAGGGGAATCCTCAGGAACGAGCAGTACTTC; CDR3: CASTDRGILRNEQYF
D: -; J: TRBJ2-7; V: TRBV15; size: many; DNA: TGTGCCACCAGCAGAGATGCCAGCGAGCAGTACTTC; CDR3: CATSRDASEQYF
D: -; J: TRBJ1-4; V: TRBV7-2; size: many; DNA: TGTGCCAGCAGCTTAGCGGGGGGAGCTAATGAAAAACTGTTTTTT; CDR3: CASSLAGGANEKLFF
D: -; J: TRBJ1-2; V: TRBV12-3/TRBV12-4; size: many; DNA: TGTGCCAGCAGTTTATTATCTAACTATGGCTACACCTTC; CDR3: CASSLLSNYGYTF
D: -; J: TRBJ2-6; V: TRBV5-5; size: many; DNA: TGTGCCAGCAGCCGGGACGTAGCGGCCAAAAGCTCTGGGGCCAACGTCCTGACTTTC; CDR3: CASSRDVAAKSSGANVLTF
D: -; J: TRBJ2-7; V: TRBV5-6; size: many; DNA: TGTGCCAGCAGCTTGAGGGTCACCCACTCCGAACCCTCCTACGAGCAGTACTTC; CDR3: CASSLRVTHSEPSYEQYF
D: -; J: TRBJ2-5; V: TRBV7-9; size: many; DNA: TGTGCCACAGGGGTTGGAGAGACCCAGTACTTC; CDR3: CATGVGETQYF
D: -; J: TRBJ2-3; V: TRBV20-1; size: many; DNA: TGCAGTGCTCTCCCTGGGTCAGATACGCAGTATTTT; CDR3: CSALPGSDTQYF
D: -; J: TRBJ2-1; V: TRBV5-1; size: many; DNA: TGCGCCAGCAGCTCGGACAGTGACTCCTACAATGAGCAGTTCTTC; CDR3: CASSSDSDSYNEQFF
D: -; J: TRBJ2-1; V: TRBV7-8; size: many; DNA: TGTGCCAGCAGCTTACAGAGACGGTCCTACAATGAGCAGTTCTTC; CDR3: CASSLQRRSYNEQFF
D: TRBD1; J: TRBJ2-3; V: TRBV10-3; size: many; DNA: TGTGCCATCAGGAAGGGAGCCGGGACAGGCATAAATACGCAGTATTTT; CDR3: CAIRKGAGTGINTQYF
D: -; J: TRBJ2-5; V: TRBV10-3; size: -; DNA: TGTGCCATCAGCGCGGGACCGAGGGAGACCCAGTACTTC; CDR3: CAISAGPRETQYF
D: -; J: TRBJ2-1; V: TRBV9; size: medium-sized; DNA: TGTGCCAGCAGCGTAGGGACAGCATCCTCCTACAATGAGCAGTTCTTC; CDR3: CASSVGTASSYNEQFF
D: -; J: TRBJ2-5; V: TRBV10-3; size: many; DNA: TGTGCCATCAGTTTACTGTTACAAGAGACCCAGTACTTC; CDR3: CAISLLLQETQYF
D: TRBD2; J: TRBJ2-1; V: TRBV12-3/TRBV12-4; size: many; DNA: TGTGCCAGCAGAGGAGGCGGGCGGGGGTATTATGAGCAGTTCTTC; CDR3: CASRGGGRGYYEQFF
D: -; J: TRBJ2-6; V: TRBV20-1; size: many; DNA: TGCAGTGCCCCGCCGGGCGGGGCCTCTGGGGCCAACGTCCTGACTTTC; CDR3: CSAPPGGASGANVLTF
D: TRBD2; J: TRBJ2-3; V: TRBV5-1; size: many; DNA: TGCGCCAGCAGCTTGTTTGCGGCTAGCGGGGGAGGGGATACGCAGTATTTT; CDR3: CASSLFAASGGGDTQYF
D: -; J: TRBJ2-5; V: TRBV29-1; size: many; DNA: TGCAGCTCATCTAGCGGACAGGGACAAGAGACCCAGTACTTC; CDR3: CSSSSGQGQETQYF
D: TRBD1; J: TRBJ1-5; V: TRBV12-3/TRBV12-4; size: many; DNA: TGTGCCAGCAGTTTATCGATTATGCCCGGACAGGGGGCAAAAGGCAATCAGCCCCAGCATTTT; CDR3: CASSLSIMPGQGAKGNQPQHF
D: TRBD1; J: TRBJ2-2; V: TRBV20-1; size: many; DNA: TGCAGTGCTACGACACCCGGGACAGGGGGCGGGGAGCTGTTTTTT; CDR3: CSATTPGTGGGELFF
D: -; J: TRBJ2-7; V: TRBV12-3/TRBV12-4; size: many; DNA: TGTGCCAGCAGACCGGACGCTCTCGTCCACGAGCAGTACTTC; CDR3: CASRPDALVHEQYF
D: TRBD2; J: TRBJ2-7; V: TRBV7-2; size: many; DNA: TGTGCCAGCAGCTTAGGACCAGCGGGGGAGCAGTACTTC; CDR3: CASSLGPAGEQYF
D: -; J: TRBJ2-4; V: TRBV7-2; size: many; DNA: TGTGCCAGCAGCTTTTCTTCGGGCAGAGGAGCCAAAAACATTCAGTACTTC; CDR3: CASSFSSGRGAKNIQYF
D: -; J: TRBJ2-1; V: TRBV3-1; size: many; DNA: TGTGCCAGCAGCCAAGAATCTTACTCCAATGAGCAGTTCTTC; CDR3: CASSQESYSNEQFF
D: -; J: TRBJ1-1; V: TRBV20-1; size: many; DNA: TGCAGTGCTAGAGATCACGCTGAAGCTTTCTTT; CDR3: CSARDHAEAFF
D: -; J: TRBJ1-1; V: TRBV5-1; size: many; DNA: TGCGCCAGCAGCACCTCGGACAGCAACACTGAAGCTTTCTTT; CDR3: CASSTSDSNTEAFF
D: -; J: TRBJ1-2; V: TRBV19; size: many; DNA: TGTGCCAGTAGGCATGAGGTCTATGGCTACACCTTC; CDR3: CASRHEVYGYTF
D: -; J: TRBJ1-1; V: TRBV9; size: -; DNA: TGTGCCAGCAGCGTCGGGGGACGCACTGAAGCTTTCTTT; CDR3: CASSVGGRTEAFF
D: TRBD1; J: TRBJ2-5; V: TRBV29-1; size: many; DNA: TGCAGCGTTGACATGACAGGGGGGCGCGAGACCCAGTACTTC; CDR3: CSVDMTGGRETQYF
D: TRBD2; J: TRBJ2-1; V: TRBV18; size: -; DNA: TGTGCCAGCTCGCCTCCCAGCGGGGGGCTTAATGAGCAGTTCTTC; CDR3: CASSPPSGGLNEQFF
D: TRBD1; J: TRBJ1-1; V: TRBV19; size: many; DNA: TGTGCCACCGAACAGGACAGGGTCACTGAAGCTTTCTTT; CDR3: CATEQDRVTEAFF
D: -; J: TRBJ1-6; V: TRBV20-1; size: few; DNA: TGCAGTGCTAGAGATCCTGGGAAGAATAATTCACCCCTCAACTTT; CDR3: CSARDPGKNNSPLNF
D: -; J: TRBJ1-4; V: TRBV20-1; size: many; DNA: TGCAGTGCTAGTATGCGCTACTCTGCAACTAATGAAAAACTGTTTTTT; CDR3: CSASMRYSATNEKLFF
D: -; J: TRBJ2-7; V: TRBV25-1; size: many; DNA: TGTGCCACCCTCCCGGGTGAACTTTACGAGCAGTACTTC; CDR3: CATLPGELYEQYF
D: -; J: TRBJ2-1; V: TRBV5-1; size: many; DNA: TGCGCCAGCAGTCCGGACTTATACAATGAGCAGTTCTTC; CDR3: CASSPDLYNEQFF
D: TRBD1; J: TRBJ2-7; V: TRBV20-1; size: many; DNA: TGCAGTGCCACACCGGGACAGGGGCTTGGTGAGCAGTACTTC; CDR3: CSATPGQGLGEQYF
D: TRBD1; J: TRBJ2-7; V: TRBV5-1; size: many; DNA: TGCGCCAGCAGGTTTGAGACAGGGCCTTACTACGAGCAGTACTTC; CDR3: CASRFETGPYYEQYF
D: -; J: TRBJ2-1; V: TRBV18; size: many; DNA: TGTGCCAGCTCACCACGGGGGGCTATAACCTACAATGAGCAGTTCTTC; CDR3: CASSPRGAITYNEQFF
D: -; J: TRBJ2-5; V: TRBV2; size: few; DNA: TGTGCCAGCAGTGCGGGGGTTTGGGAGACCCAGTACTTC; CDR3: CASSAGVWETQYF
D: -; J: TRBJ1-2; V: TRBV18; size: many; DNA: TGTGCCAGCTCACTCCTGGCAGGGGAGGAGAAGTTTGGCTACACCTTC; CDR3: CASSLLAGEEKFGYTF